The T cell receptor beta chain described here comes from a study of T cells in Graves' hyperthyroidism and ophthalmopathy. Study-wide results and limits: Appearing also in blood were most of the thyroid clonotypes expanded above 0.001. The model's output predicted ophthalmopathy at a median of approximately 6.5 months prior to onset.

This clonotype has at least ten counts. What it binds is not known. Enrolled ophthalmopathy patients presented with a Clinical Activity Score of at least 3, a NOSPECS grade of at least 4, and disease duration under 3 months. Uncontrolled infections, other autoimmune diseases, pregnancy or lactation led to exclusion of patients. RNA transcripts provided the source from which TCR beta CDR3 regions were amplified. Initially, a first-round RT-PCR of the TCR CDR3 employed the HTBI primer set. Using its own MiXCR run on the multiplex PCR reads, TCRdb lists one record per CDR3 protein. The sample yields about 350,000 distinct CDR3 sequences, about a sixth seen once. The CDR3 runs to 13 residues. Germline CDR1 reads SQVTM; CDR2 reads ANQGSEA. V shed 5 bases and J 4 bases; nucleotides not matched to a gene: 5.

Sequenced sample: blood. The J gene is TRBJ2-7, the V gene TRBV29-1; 10 bases match TRBD1. This TCR came from a woman aged 40 to 50 with Graves' ophthalmopathy. The CDR3 loop is CSVKGGQGYEQYF. In DNA, the CDR3 is TGCAGCGTTAAGGGGGGACAGGGGTACGAGCAGTACTTC.